A selection of T cell receptor beta chains follows, all from one sample in a study of human T cells and chemical hapten exposure. TCRdb redid the calling of the RACE reads with MiXCR, one entry per CDR3 protein. The data show about 400,000 distinct CDR3 sequences, with roughly 6.3% seen just once and approximately 5.4% held by the top ten. Sequenced here: whole blood, sampled in connection with sensitization to the hapten diphenylcyclopropenone (DPC). The receptor source for this set is a woman aged 18-30 years with alopecia areata. Some clones in this sample may be carry-over from other donors' samples. Each CDR3 is given with its conserved first and last residue. Each record gives: V gene, J gene, clone size, D gene, CDR3 DNA, CDR3 protein. D genes are given only for firm matches. A row's size may be missing; if present it is once, few, many or a size class.

TRBV9	TRBJ1-1	few	NA	TGTGCCAGCAGCGTAAACCCAGAGAACACTGAAGCTTTCTTT	CASSVNPENTEAFF
TRBV5-1	TRBJ1-1	few	NA	TGCGCCAGCAGCTTGGCCACGACACCAAACACTGAAGCTTTCTTT	CASSLATTPNTEAFF
TRBV7-3	TRBJ1-1	many	NA	TGTGCCAGCAGCATAGGGCCCTATAGGACTGAAGCTTTCTTT	CASSIGPYRTEAFF
TRBV27	TRBJ1-5	NA	NA	TGTGCCAGCAGGGCTGGGGGGACATTTTTTGCGCCCCAGCATTTT	CASRAGGTFFAPQHF
TRBV6-6	TRBJ1-3	few	NA	TGTGCCAGCAGCCGGCAGGGTCTAGGAAACACCATATATTTT	CASSRQGLGNTIYF
TRBV12-3/TRBV12-4	TRBJ1-5	few	NA	TGTGCCAGCAGTTTGACGGGGGAATCAAATCAGCCCCAGCATTTT	CASSLTGESNQPQHF
TRBV11-3	TRBJ2-1	NA	NA	TGTGCCAGCAGCTTAGATCAAACGGGGAGCTCCTACAATGAGCAGTTCTTC	CASSLDQTGSSYNEQFF
TRBV2	TRBJ1-6	few	TRBD1	TGTGCCAGCCGCGGGACAGAGGGTTCACCCCTCCACTTT	CASRGTEGSPLHF
TRBV2	TRBJ1-5	many	NA	TGTGCCAGCACCGGGGGGTCGAGCAATCAGCCCCAGCATTTT	CASTGGSSNQPQHF
TRBV28	TRBJ1-3	few	NA	TGTGCCAGCAGTTTATTGGGGAGAGGAGACTCTGGAAACACCATATATTTT	CASSLLGRGDSGNTIYF
TRBV29-1	TRBJ2-7	many	NA	TGCAGCGTTGTTAGGAACCAGCGGAACGAGCAGTACTTC	CSVVRNQRNEQYF
TRBV28	TRBJ1-2	many	NA	TGTGCCACATATCTAGGCTATGGCTACACCTTC	CATYLGYGYTF
TRBV20-1	TRBJ1-6	few	NA	TGCAGTGCTAGTGGGGTTCGATCACCCCTCCACTTT	CSASGVRSPLHF
TRBV6-5	TRBJ2-7	NA	NA	TGTGCCAGCAGGTTTACAGGGCACAGAGAGCAGTACTTC	CASRFTGHREQYF
TRBV7-2	TRBJ2-3	few	NA	TGTGCCAGCAGCTTATTAGAGGCTGGGACAGATACGCAGTATTTT	CASSLLEAGTDTQYF
TRBV29-1	TRBJ2-7	NA	TRBD1	TGCAGCGTCCTACCGGGACAGACTTGGGAGCAGTACTTC	CSVLPGQTWEQYF
TRBV6-6	TRBJ2-5	few	NA	TGTGCCAGCAGTTACCGGCAGGGCCAAGAGACCCAGTACTTC	CASSYRQGQETQYF
TRBV9	TRBJ1-1	few	TRBD1	TGTGCCAGCAGCCCCACAGGGGGCGCGACTGAAGCTTTCTTT	CASSPTGGATEAFF
TRBV6-5	TRBJ1-1	few	NA	TGTGCCAGCAGTTACTCAACAGGTGCCACTGAAGCTTTCTTT	CASSYSTGATEAFF